These 32 T cell receptor beta chains were all obtained from the same sample, sequenced in a study of post-analysis software for immune sequencing data. Unique-molecular-identifier-tagged TCR beta cDNA libraries were used. TCRdb reanalysed the PCR reads using MiXCR and keeps one entry per CDR3 protein. The sample has 150,000 to 200,000 distinct CDR3 sequences; about 30% are singletons. These receptors are not linked to any known antigen. Study results and caveats: Four or five TRBV segments (TRBV5-6, TRBV5-1 and TRBV20-1 among them) occurred more frequently in patients than in controls.

Source material: blood. These TCRs come from a girl aged 5-17 years with multiple sclerosis.

This clonotype has at least ten counts. This chain joins TRBV20-1 and TRBJ2-1, with D perhaps matching TRBD2 (5 bases). Germline V CDR1 and CDR2: DFQATT, SNEGSKA (reference sequence). CDR3 length: 14 amino acids. Here the CDR3 reads CRAWAGSTYNEQFF. Written as DNA, the CDR3 is TGCAGGGCTTGGGCGGGCTCGACCTACAATGAGCAGTTCTTC.

The table lists this clonotype with many counts. CDR3: CASSFGEAWYEQYF. CDR3 DNA: TGTGCCAGCAGTTTCGGGGAAGCCTGGTACGAGCAGTACTTC. The chain has TRBV28 and TRBJ2-7, with D possibly matching TRBD2 (5 bases). The CDR3 length is 14 residues. V dropped 3 bases and J dropped 4 bases, with 13 bases sitting between them. Germline V gene sequence: CDR1 MDHEN, CDR2 SYDVKM.

This clonotype was seen many times. The V call is TRBV5-1, the J call TRBJ2-7; TRBD1 agrees at 7 bases. The ends lost 2 bases at V and 6 bases at J; junction bases unmatched: 8. Germline lookup yields CDR1 SGHRS and CDR2 YFSETQ. This CDR3 region has 14 residues. The CDR3 loop is CASSFRQGESEQYF. In DNA form, the CDR3 reads TGCGCCAGCAGCTTTAGACAGGGAGAGAGCGAGCAGTACTTC.

A single count supports this clonotype. A much larger clone lies one base from this, so it may be a read error. The chain couples TRBV28 to TRBJ2-4; TRBD2 is a possible D gene (5 bases). The J call is in doubt because the DNA end fits TRBJ2-7 better. Germline V gene lookup returns CDR1 MDHEN and CDR2 SYDVKM. This CDR3 region has 14 residues. CDR3 coding DNA: TGTGCCAGCTGTTTAGAGGGAATTGTATACGAGCAGTACTTC. Residues: CASCLEGIVYEQYF.

The chain couples TRBV24-1 to TRBJ2-7, with 7 bases identical to TRBD1. The germline CDR1 and CDR2 sequences are KGHDR and SFDVKD. V shed 11 bases, J shed 4 bases, and the junction held 13 bases outside the gene matches. This CDR3 is 14 amino acids long. Written as DNA, the CDR3 is TGTGCCATCTCCCCCGGGACAGAGACTTACGAGCAGTACTTC. This gives the protein CAISPGTETYEQYF.

This clonotype has only a few counts. The CDR3 coding sequence is TGTGCCAGCAGTCCGCTCCCGAGAAATTATGGCTACACCTTC. As protein: CASSPLPRNYGYTF. V usage is TRBV12-3 or TRBV12-4 and J usage is TRBJ1-2; D is ambiguous. This CDR3 region has 14 residues. The V gene lost 5 bases and the J gene lost 5 bases, with 15 bases spanning the gap.

This clonotype has more than one count but fewer than ten. The V and J genes are TRBV5-1 and TRBJ2-3; D may match TRBD1 or TRBD2 (5 bases each). The length of the CDR3 is 13 residues. V was shortened by 4 bases and J by 6 bases, with 12 bases between the two germline ends. CDR1 and CDR2 (germline): SGHRS, YFSETQ. DNA of the CDR3: TGCGCCAGCAGCGGGACCACATTGGATACGCAGTATTTT. Its protein product is CASSGTTLDTQYF.

The chain combines TRBV28 with TRBJ2-5, with TRBD1 identical over 10 bases. Germline CDR1 is MDHEN and CDR2 is SYDVKM. Losses at the gene ends were 1 base for V and 11 bases for J; bases not matched to a gene: 10. The CDR3 loop spans 15 amino acids. CDR3 amino acids: CASSLSSDGTGEQYF. The CDR3 DNA is TGTGCCAGCAGTTTATCTTCTGACGGGACAGGGGAGCAGTACTTC.

The sample holds many counts of this clonotype. This rearrangement joins TRBV20-1 to TRBJ1-1; D unresolved. The CDR3 has 13 residues. The germline V gene has CDR1 DFQATT and CDR2 SNEGSKA (reference sequence). V lost 6 bases and J 5 bases, leaving 16 bases between the germline ends. CDR3 region: CSAKAGRWTEAFF. CDR3 nucleotides: TGCAGTGCCAAAGCGGGAAGATGGACTGAAGCTTTCTTT.

Turning to this clonotype: Possible read error: a much larger clone is one base away. This chain connects TRBV6-5 to TRBJ2-7, with 12 positions matching TRBD2. This CDR3 has 17 residues. With 4 bases clipped from V and 7 bases from J, the junction kept 14 bases outside the gene matches. The germline CDR1 and CDR2 sequences are MNHEY and SVGAGI. CDR3 DNA sequence: TGTGCCAGCAGTTCCCCTAGCGGGAGGGCTGGGGAGAATGAGCAGTACTTC. It is translated as CASSSPSGRAGENEQYF.

The chain couples TRBV6-1 to TRBJ2-7; 9 nucleotides align to TRBD1. The CDR3 runs 14 residues. From germline, CDR1 is MNHNS and CDR2 SASEGT. Unmatched junction bases numbered 9, after V lost 0 bases and J lost 12 bases. The CDR3 reads CASSEAQGASHPYF. As DNA, the CDR3 is TGTGCCAGCAGTGAAGCACAGGGGGCCTCCCACCCGTACTTC.

This clonotype has ten or more counts. This chain joins TRBV28 and TRBJ2-7, with D possibly called TRBD1 or TRBD2 (5 bases each). V shed 5 bases and J shed 0 bases, with 14 bases lying between them. The CDR3 is made up of 15 amino acids. Germline V gene sequence: CDR1 MDHEN, CDR2 SYDVKM. CDR3 residues: CASSTGAMGSYEQYF. CDR3 in DNA: TGTGCCAGCAGTACCGGGGCGATGGGCTCCTACGAGCAGTACTTC.

Comment on this clonotype: A much larger clone lies a single base off, so this may be a read error. The genes are TRBV20-1 and TRBJ2-7; D might be TRBD2 (5 bases). This CDR3 is built from 14 residues. From germline, CDR1 is DFQATT and CDR2 SNEGSKA (reference sequence). The CDR3 spells CGAKMPGLAYEQYF. The CDR3 coding sequence is TGCGGTGCTAAAATGCCGGGGTTAGCCTACGAGCAGTACTTC.

Notes on this clonotype: A much larger clone lies a single base off, so this may be a read error. The gene calls are TRBV20-1 and TRBJ2-1; possibly TRBD1 for D (5 bases). This CDR3 region has 13 residues. Germline V CDR1 and CDR2: DFQATT, SNEGSKA (reference sequence). CDR3 sequence: CSARGPGYSEQFF. CDR3 nucleotide sequence: TGCAGTGCTAGAGGCCCAGGGTACAGTGAGCAGTTCTTC.

Many counts were recorded for this clonotype. The rearrangement links TRBV25-1 to TRBJ2-7; D ambiguous. The CDR3 runs 14 residues. The germline V gene has CDR1 MGHDK and CDR2 SYGVNS. V lost 4 bases to trimming and J lost 0 bases, with 10 bases between them. The CDR3 here is CASSGYRTSYEQYF. The CDR3 coding sequence is TGTGCCAGCAGTGGTTACCGGACCTCCTACGAGCAGTACTTC.

This clonotype was observed a few times. This chain joins TRBV3-1 and TRBJ1-2, with 8 bases fitting TRBD1. In germline, CDR1 is LGHDT, CDR2 YNNKEL (reference sequence). With 4 bases clipped from V and 8 bases from J, the junction kept 6 bases outside the gene matches. The CDR3 spans 13 residues. The CDR3 here is CASSPDRASGYTF. The CDR3 DNA reads as TGTGCCAGCAGCCCGGACAGGGCTAGCGGCTACACCTTC.

This clonotype was found many times. The chain combines TRBV6-2 or TRBV6-3 with TRBJ2-1; TRBD2 matches 14 bases. The germline gives CDR1 MNHEY, CDR2 SVGEGT. V was pared by 10 bases and J by 5 bases, with 4 bases of the junction left unmatched. There are 14 residues in the CDR3. The CDR3 sequence: CAIGLAGGHNEQFF. CDR3 nucleotides: TGTGCCATCGGACTAGCGGGAGGACACAATGAGCAGTTCTTC.

Comments on this clonotype: A much more abundant neighbour one base away suggests this may be a read error. The CDR3 DNA reads as TGTGCCAGCTCACTCCGGGGGAATGGGCAGTTCTTC. Translated: CASSLRGNGQFF. The J gene is TRBJ2-1, the V gene TRBV18, with D possibly matching TRBD2 (6 bases). Germline CDR1 KGHSH, CDR2 LQKENI. This CDR3 is 12 amino acids long.

This clonotype was recorded many times. The chain recombines TRBV25-1 with TRBJ2-7, with 9 bases aligning to TRBD2. The CDR3 totals 13 residues. Germline CDR1 reads MGHDK; CDR2 reads SYGVNS. V gave up 5 bases and J gave up 3 bases; unmatched junction bases: 2. CDR3 loop: CASSQREVYEQYF. The CDR3 DNA reads TGTGCCAGCAGTCAGCGGGAGGTCTACGAGCAGTACTTC.

Regarding this clonotype: Just one base apart from a much larger clone, this may be a read error. This chain uses TRBV29-1 with TRBJ1-2; D is ambiguous. This CDR3 region has 15 residues. Germline V gene data show CDR1 as SQVTM and CDR2 as ANQGSEA. The CDR3 DNA follows: TGCAGCGGTGAAGATCCTCAGACGACACCCTATGGCTACACCTTC. Protein product: CSGEDPQTTPYGYTF. The variable domain in full, completed from reference TRBV29-1 and TRBJ1-2, reads SAVISQKPSRDICQRGTSLTIQCQVDSQVTMMFWYRQQPGQSLTLIATANQGSEATYESGFVIDKFPISRPNLTFSTLTVSNMSPEDSSIYLCSGEDPQTTPYGYTFGSGTRLTVV.

The chain links TRBV7-7 to TRBJ2-1, with D maybe TRBD2 (6 bases). Germline CDR1 SSHAT, CDR2 FNYEAQ (reference sequence). The CDR3 has 15 amino acids. Trimming shortened V by 0 bases and J by 9 bases, and 15 bases separated the two germline ends. The CDR3 DNA reads TGTGCCAGCAGCTTAGCAAGCGGGCATGGGAGTGAGCAGTTCTTC. Translation: CASSLASGHGSEQFF.

The CDR3 sequence: CASSPTGIYGYTF. CDR3 DNA sequence: TGTGCCAGCAGCCCCACAGGGATCTATGGCTACACCTTC. The rearrangement joins TRBV7-6 to TRBJ1-2; D is possibly TRBD1 (6 bases). Germline CDR1 reads SGHVS; CDR2 reads FNYEAQ. CDR3 length: 13 residues. V gave up 5 bases and J gave up 4 bases, with 11 bases separating them.

This clonotype showed up just a few times. The V call is TRBV29-1, the J call TRBJ1-1, with D perhaps matching TRBD1 (6 bases). The CDR3 totals 15 residues. V dropped 5 bases and J dropped 2 bases, with 18 bases sitting between them. Germline CDR1 SQVTM, CDR2 ANQGSEA. CDR3 residues: CSVSFIGGRNTEAFF. CDR3 nucleotides: TGCAGCGTTTCTTTTATAGGGGGGCGAAACACTGAAGCTTTCTTT.

The rearrangement links TRBV20-1 to TRBJ2-1; TRBD1 aligns across 7 bases. J was trimmed by 4 bases and V by 0 bases; bases with no gene match: 6. The CDR3 has 15 residues. Germline V CDR1 and CDR2: DFQATT, SNEGSKA (reference sequence). The CDR3 DNA follows: TGCAGTGCTAGAGATCACAGGGGCGGATACAATGAGCAGTTCTTC. It is translated as CSARDHRGGYNEQFF.

This clonotype came up many times. This sequence joins TRBV27 and TRBJ2-1; tentative D call: TRBD2 (5 bases). The CDR3 runs to 16 residues. The V and J ends lost 8 bases and 8 bases respectively, with 25 bases between them. CDR1 and CDR2 from the germline V gene are MNHEY and SMNVEV (reference sequence). The DNA for the CDR3 is TGTGCCAGCGGACCGCATGGTTGGTACGAGGGATATGAGCAGTTCTTC. It specifies CASGPHGWYEGYEQFF.

For this clonotype: This may arise from a read error, as a much more abundant clone is one base away. The chain joins TRBV5-4 to TRBJ2-1; D is unclear. TRBJ2-7 explains the end of the DNA better; the J call may be wrong. The germline gives CDR1 SGHNT, CDR2 YYREEE (reference sequence). This CDR3 is 12 amino acids long. The chain's CDR3 is CASSDTYNEQYF. In nucleotides, the CDR3 is TGTGCCAGCAGCGACACCTACAATGAGCAGTACTTC.

This clonotype was seen only a few times. The chain has TRBV6-6 and TRBJ1-1, with D unresolved. CDR1 is MNHNY, CDR2 SVGAGI, per germline (reference sequence). V was shortened by 8 bases and J by 0 bases, with 13 bases between the two germline ends. There are 14 residues in the CDR3. CDR3 sequence: CASGGRIMNTEAFF. In nucleotides, the CDR3 is TGTGCCAGCGGAGGACGGATCATGAACACTGAAGCTTTCTTT.

To note about this clonotype: At one boundary the junction diverges from the germline segment, which might be a read error. V usage is TRBV10-1 and J usage is TRBJ2-3, with D perhaps TRBD2 (6 bases). Germline CDR1 is WNHNN and CDR2 is SYGVQD (reference sequence). This CDR3 has 14 amino acids. In DNA form, the CDR3 reads TGCACCAGCAGTCGCAGCGGGAGCACAGATACGCAGTATTTT. Its protein product is CTSSRSGSTDTQYF.

The chain employs TRBV30 and TRBJ1-1; 9 positions match TRBD1. The CDR3 has 13 amino acids. The germline V gene encodes CDR1 GTSNPN and CDR2 SVGIG (reference sequence). Losses at the gene ends were 5 bases for V and 4 bases for J; bases not matched to a gene: 5. CDR3 loop: CAWATGGSTEAFF. DNA for the CDR3: TGTGCCTGGGCGACAGGGGGTAGCACTGAAGCTTTCTTT.

This clonotype was seen repeatedly, ten times or more. This chain links TRBV9 with TRBJ2-1; 11 bases are a match to TRBD2. V was clipped by 4 bases and J by 3 bases; unmatched bases: 3. CDR3 length equals 15 residues. The germline gives CDR1 SGDLS, CDR2 YYNGEE. The CDR3 DNA sequence: TGTGCCAGCAGCACTAGCGGGAGCGACTACAATGAGCAGTTCTTC. Amino acids: CASSTSGSDYNEQFF. The full variable domain, with the rest looked up from reference TRBV9 and TRBJ2-1, is DSGVTQTPKHLITATGQRVTLRCSPRSGDLSVYWYQQSLDQGLQFLIQYYNGEERAKGNILERFSAQQFPDLHSELNLSSLELGDSALYFCASSTSGSDYNEQFFGPGTRLTVL.

This clonotype was observed a few times. V is TRBV5-6 and J is TRBJ1-1; D not resolved. Germline V gives CDR1 SGHDT, CDR2 YYEEEE. V was clipped by 2 bases and J by 4 bases, with 9 bases between them. This CDR3 comprises 13 residues. The CDR3 DNA is TGTGCCAGCAGCTTTGGAGGAGTCACTGAAGCTTTCTTT. It translates to CASSFGGVTEAFF.

This clonotype was seen more than once but under ten times. The chain has TRBV7-2 and TRBJ1-4, with D perhaps TRBD1 (5 bases). CDR3 size: 14 residues. Per the germline V gene, CDR1 is SGHTA and CDR2 is FQGNSA. The ends were cut back, 4 bases at V and 13 bases at J, with 19 bases in the middle. The chain's CDR3 is CASSSNDWGEGLFF. CDR3 in DNA: TGTGCCAGCAGCTCAAACGATTGGGGGGAAGGACTGTTTTTT.